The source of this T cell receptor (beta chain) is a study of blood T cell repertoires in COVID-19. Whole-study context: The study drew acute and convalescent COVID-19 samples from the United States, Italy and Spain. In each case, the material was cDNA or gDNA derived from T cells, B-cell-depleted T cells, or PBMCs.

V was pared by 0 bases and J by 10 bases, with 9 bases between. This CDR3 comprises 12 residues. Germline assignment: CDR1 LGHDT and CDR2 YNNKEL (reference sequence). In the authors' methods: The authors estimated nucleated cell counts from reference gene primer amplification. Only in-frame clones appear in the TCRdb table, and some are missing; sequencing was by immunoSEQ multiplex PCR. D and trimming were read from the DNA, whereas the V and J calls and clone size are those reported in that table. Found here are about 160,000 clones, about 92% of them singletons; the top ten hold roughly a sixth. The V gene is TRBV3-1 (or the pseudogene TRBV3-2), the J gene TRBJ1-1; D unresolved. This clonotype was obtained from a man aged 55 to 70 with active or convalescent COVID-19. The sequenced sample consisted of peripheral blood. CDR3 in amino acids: CASSQEGRGAFF. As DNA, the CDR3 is TGTGCCAGCAGCCAAGAAGGGCGGGGAGCTTTCTTT.